This TCR beta chain was identified during a study of T cell clonality in common variable immunodeficiency. This clone has a count of ten or more. The antigen is unknown. The read terminates 3 residues before the CDR3 end, so the remaining end is supplied by the germline J gene. Repertoires were generated with immunoSEQ multiplex PCR, while TCRdb's copy carries only in-frame clones and drops some. This sample carries 25,000 to 30,000 clones, none of them present only once. Overall study findings and caveats: In common variable immunodeficiency, TCR beta chains reportedly carried fewer deletions and N-nucleotide insertions.

The CDR3 has 13 amino acids. Germline CDR1 reads SGHDN; CDR2 reads FVKESK. V dropped 4 bases and J dropped 1 base, with 7 bases sitting between them. The clonotype originates from a human donor with common variable immunodeficiency. The chain links TRBV14 to TRBJ1-1; the D gene is possibly TRBD1 (5 bases). The specimen was peripheral blood mononuclear cells. The sequenced CDR3 bases are TGTGCCAGCAGCCGACAGTGGAACACTGAA. Encoded protein: CASSRQWNTE. The full CDR3 reads CASSRQWNTEAFF.